The 28 T cell receptor beta chains listed next were all sequenced from one sample in a study of pediatric ulcerative colitis (dated by TCRdb to between 2017 and 2020). Library preparation employed the immunoSEQ multiplex PCR assay. TCRdb stores this immuneACCESS table with in-frame sequences only. Part of the clones is absent; in the studies checked, under half of the shortfall reflects unresolved V genes, and no reason is known for the rest. Present in this sample are about 60,000 clones, 87% of which were seen just once. 1.5% of the sample is taken by the ten largest. The source material was blood. These receptors were obtained from a boy younger than 18 who was a control in a study of pediatric ulcerative colitis.

The chain combines TRBV15 with TRBJ1-1; D call uncertain. Germline CDR1 and CDR2: LNHNV and YYDKDF (reference sequence). Between the trimmed V and J ends, which lost 4 bases and 2 bases, there was a span of 14 bases. The CDR3 has 15 residues. Here the CDR3 DNA reads TGTGCCACCAGCATAGGGAACGCTATTAACACTGAAGCTTTCTTT. This translates into CATSIGNAINTEAFF.

The chain is built from TRBV18 and TRBJ2-7, with 10 nucleotides matching TRBD1. V gave up 3 bases and J gave up 3 bases; unmatched junction bases: 5. The CDR3 is 15 residues long. Germline CDR1 and CDR2: KGHSH and LQKENI. Here the CDR3 DNA reads TGTGCCAGCTCACCTAAGACAGGGGGCCTCTACGAGCAGTACTTC. As protein: CASSPKTGGLYEQYF.

In DNA, the CDR3 is TGTGCCAGCAGTTACGGACAGGCTGGGGCCAACGTCCTGACTTTC. Its protein is CASSYGQAGANVLTF. The chain has TRBV28 and TRBJ2-6; 7 nucleotides match TRBD1. This CDR3 comprises 15 residues. Germline trimming cut 4 bases from V and 2 bases from J; bases unmatched to any gene: 2. Germline CDR1 and CDR2: MDHEN and SYDVKM.

V gene TRBV7-8 combines with J gene TRBJ1-2; D is ambiguous. CDR3 length: 14 residues. CDR1 is SGHVS and CDR2 is FQNEAQ in the germline V gene. V gave up 0 bases and J gave up 7 bases, with 12 bases separating them. The CDR3 DNA is TGTGCCAGCAGCTTAGCGGCCAGCAGAGCTGGCTACACCTTC. Protein: CASSLAASRAGYTF.

This clone has only one observation. J is TRBJ2-6 and V is TRBV19; D is unclear. Germline V gene lookup returns CDR1 LNHDA and CDR2 SQIVND (reference sequence). The CDR3 consists of 17 residues. Trimming took 3 bases from V and 10 from J, leaving 22 bases between them. The CDR3 DNA reads TGTGCCAGTAGTATGAACCGCATCGGTGAAACGCTAAACGTCCTGACTTTC. Protein product: CASSMNRIGETLNVLTF.

The CDR3 coding sequence is TGTGCCAGCAGCTTGGAGACAGTTGAAGCTTTCTTT. This translates into CASSLETVEAFF. The rearrangement uses TRBV5-5 and TRBJ1-1; D may be TRBD1 (5 bases). CDR1 is SGHKS, CDR2 YYEKEE, per germline (reference sequence). The CDR3 consists of 12 residues. V lost 0 bases to trimming and J lost 7 bases, with 7 bases between them.

The chain employs TRBV28 and TRBJ2-7; D gene unclear. V dropped 8 bases and J dropped 2 bases, with 16 bases sitting between them. The CDR3 is made up of 14 amino acids. Germline V CDR1 and CDR2: MDHEN, SYDVKM. The CDR3 spells CASSDPAYTYEQYF. CDR3 DNA: TGTGCCAGCTCAGATCCCGCGTATACCTACGAGCAGTACTTC.

The CDR3 is CASSSPGSGNEQFF. CDR3 sequence (DNA): TGTGCCAGCAGCTCCCCCGGGAGCGGCAATGAGCAGTTCTTC. The chain joins TRBV5-4 to TRBJ2-1, with D possibly TRBD2 on 6 matching bases. CDR1 and CDR2 from the germline V gene are SGHNT and YYREEE (reference sequence). This CDR3 region has 14 residues. Trimming took off 3 bases at V and 6 bases at J, with 13 bases between the two ends.

This rearrangement joins TRBV10-3 to TRBJ2-5; a weak D match, TRBD1 (5 bases). CDR1 is ENHRY and CDR2 is SYGVKD in the germline V gene. The ends were cut back, 10 bases at V and 2 bases at J, with 11 bases in the middle. This CDR3 contains 12 residues. CDR3 coding DNA: TGTGCCACCGCAGGGTTACAAGAGACCCAGTACTTC. The encoded protein is CATAGLQETQYF.

A single count supports this clone. J is TRBJ1-5 and V is TRBV5-8; no reliable D call. This CDR3 contains 14 residues. The germline V gene encodes CDR1 SGHTS and CDR2 YDEGEE. Trimming cost V 1 base and J 5 bases, with 10 bases left between them. CDR3 DNA: TGTGCCAGCAGCTTGTCAGGTCGGCATCAGCCCCAGCATTTT. Protein: CASSLSGRHQPQHF.

This clone has only a few counts. V gene TRBV7-8 combines with J gene TRBJ1-5; tentative D call: TRBD1 (5 bases). Trimming stripped 0 bases from V and 0 bases from J, with 12 bases between. The CDR3 has 17 residues. Per germline, CDR1 SGHVS and CDR2 FQNEAQ. CDR3 sequence reads: CASSLALVGDSNQPQHF. CDR3 DNA sequence: TGTGCCAGCAGCTTAGCGCTGGTGGGGGATAGCAATCAGCCCCAGCATTTT.

The V and J genes are TRBV5-1 and TRBJ2-3; D possibly matches TRBD1 or TRBD2 (6 bases each). The germline CDR1 and CDR2 sequences are SGHRS and YFSETQ. The V end was cut by 0 bases, the J end by 10 bases, with 24 bases between. The CDR3 has 17 amino acids. The CDR3: CASSLDFGLKDRGAQYF. CDR3 sequence (DNA): TGCGCCAGCAGCTTGGATTTTGGACTAAAGGACAGAGGGGCGCAGTATTTT.

This chain connects TRBV6-5 to TRBJ2-3; 8 nucleotides align to TRBD2. Looked up from germline, CDR1 is MNHEY and CDR2 is SVGAGI. The CDR3 is 11 amino acids. The trim removed 4 bases at V and 11 bases at J, leaving 2 bases unmatched. CDR3 protein: CASSFAGGQYF. The CDR3 DNA sequence: TGTGCCAGCAGTTTTGCGGGAGGGCAGTATTTT.

Worth noting for this clone: The same CDR3 also results from other DNA sequences found in this sample. The rearrangement links TRBV9 to TRBJ2-6, with D possibly being TRBD1 (6 bases). The germline V gene has CDR1 SGDLS and CDR2 YYNGEE. V lost 0 bases to trimming and J lost 4 bases, with 8 bases between them. This CDR3 contains 15 residues. This chain's CDR3 is CASSVVGAGANVLTF. As DNA, the CDR3 is TGTGCCAGCAGCGTAGTGGGGGCCGGGGCCAACGTCCTGACTTTC. The full variable domain, its missing parts supplied by reference TRBV9 and TRBJ2-6, is DSGVTQTPKHLITATGQRVTLRCSPRSGDLSVYWYQQSLDQGLQFLIQYYNGEERAKGNILERFSAQQFPDLHSELNLSSLELGDSALYFCASSVVGAGANVLTFGAGSRLTVL.

This chain joins TRBV4-1 and TRBJ1-4, with D tentatively TRBD1 (5 bases). The CDR3 is 15 residues long. With 3 bases removed from V and 8 bases from J, the gap between germline ends came to 16 bases. The germline V gene has CDR1 MGHRA and CDR2 YSYEKL. The CDR3 loop is CASSQGLPWGEKLFF. DNA for the CDR3: TGCGCCAGCAGCCAGGGACTCCCCTGGGGAGAAAAACTGTTTTTT.

The gene calls are TRBV6-5 and TRBJ1-6; 9 bases fit TRBD1. This CDR3 has 14 amino acids. J gave up 11 bases and V 3 bases, and 5 bases lay outside the gene matches. Per the germline V gene, CDR1 is MNHEY and CDR2 is SVGAGI. The chain's CDR3 is CASSYHRGPPPLHF. CDR3 DNA: TGTGCCAGCAGTTATCACAGGGGGCCTCCACCCCTCCACTTT.

The chain couples TRBV2 to TRBJ2-7, with 9 bases that match TRBD1. The CDR3 loop spans 13 amino acids. The V segment lost 3 bases and the J segment 5 bases; nucleotides outside the gene matches: 2. Germline-derived CDR1 and CDR2 are SNHLY and FYNNEI. The CDR3 spells CASSEGQGHEQYF. The CDR3 DNA sequence: TGTGCCAGCAGTGAGGGACAGGGACACGAGCAGTACTTC.

The chain joins TRBV29-1 to TRBJ2-7; 11 nucleotides align to TRBD2. Germline lookup yields CDR1 SQVTM and CDR2 ANQGSEA. V shed 8 bases and J 3 bases; nucleotides not matched to a gene: 9. The CDR3 sequence is 14 residues long. CDR3 DNA sequence: TGCAGCATTTCCGGGACTAGCGGCCTCTACGAGCAGTACTTC. Amino acid sequence: CSISGTSGLYEQYF.

This chain joins TRBV11-2 and TRBJ1-4; D uncertain. Germline lookup yields CDR1 SGHAT and CDR2 FQNNGV. The CDR3 covers 14 residues. V was shortened by 0 bases and J by 4 bases, with 6 bases between the two germline ends. CDR3 coding DNA: TGTGCCAGCAGCTTAGAAGCATATAATGAAAAACTGTTTTTT. This sequence encodes CASSLEAYNEKLFF.

This clone is a singleton in its sample. The rearrangement uses TRBV5-1 and TRBJ2-1, with no clear D. Trimming pared 4 bases from V and 6 bases from J, leaving 11 bases between. Germline CDR1 reads SGHRS; CDR2 reads YFSETQ. The CDR3 sequence is 13 residues long. DNA of the CDR3: TGCGCCAGCAGCCCCCAGGCTGGCAATGAGCAGTTCTTC. Translation: CASSPQAGNEQFF. Full variable domain (missing parts from reference TRBV5-1 and TRBJ2-1): KAGVTQTPRYLIKTRGQQVTLSCSPISGHRSVSWYQQTPGQGLQFLFEYFSETQRNKGNFPGRFSGRQFSNSRSEMNVSTLELGDSALYLCASSPQAGNEQFFGPGTRLTVL.

This chain uses TRBV4-1 with TRBJ2-7, with 10 bases aligning to TRBD2. The V gene's germline CDR1 is MGHRA and CDR2 YSYEKL. Trimming at V came to 0 bases and at J to 11 bases, leaving 4 bases not matched to a gene. The CDR3 runs 13 residues. The CDR3 DNA follows: TGCGCCAGCAGCCAAGATCTAGCGGGAGTTAAGTACTTC. Protein: CASSQDLAGVKYF.

This clone was observed once. The gene calls are TRBV6-1 and TRBJ2-7; 9 positions match TRBD2. The CDR3 is 17 residues long. CDR1 is MNHNS, CDR2 SASEGT, per germline. V was pared by 2 bases and J by 2 bases, with 10 bases of the junction left unmatched. The CDR3 sequence is CASSEWGLAGSAYEQYF. The CDR3 nucleotides are TGTGCCAGCAGTGAATGGGGGCTAGCGGGGAGCGCCTACGAGCAGTACTTC.

This clone was recorded only once. This chain uses TRBV18 with TRBJ2-2; 8 nucleotides agree with TRBD1. Trimming cost V 6 bases and J 5 bases; bases outside gene matches: 8. CDR1 is KGHSH, CDR2 LQKENI, per germline. This CDR3 spans 15 amino acids. The CDR3 sequence is CASSPLQGETGELFF. The CDR3, as DNA: TGTGCCAGCTCCCCGTTACAGGGGGAGACCGGGGAGCTGTTTTTT.

The chain has TRBV4-3 and TRBJ1-1; the D is unclear. V gave up 0 bases and J gave up 5 bases, with 13 bases separating them. The germline gives CDR1 LGHNA, CDR2 YSLEER. The CDR3 runs to 15 residues. CDR3 in DNA: TGCGCCAGCAGCCAAGACCCATATCGAGGGACTGAAGCTTTCTTT. Translated: CASSQDPYRGTEAFF.

The CDR3 DNA sequence: TGTGCCAGCAGCAATTCCCCTGGGACGGAGAACACTGAAGCTTTCTTT. Amino acids: CASSNSPGTENTEAFF. V usage is TRBV7-3 and J usage is TRBJ1-1, with a tentative D call TRBD1 (5 bases). Germline V lookup: CDR1 SGHTA, CDR2 FQGTGA. This CDR3 has 16 amino acids. Trimming stripped 5 bases from V and 1 base from J, with 17 bases between.

This clone was seen a few times. CDR3 nucleotides: TGTGCCAGCAGCGTAGGACAGGACTATGGCTACACCTTC. It yields the protein CASSVGQDYGYTF. V gene TRBV9 combines with J gene TRBJ1-2; TRBD1 is a possible D gene (6 bases). The ends were cut back, 0 bases at V and 3 bases at J, with 6 bases in the middle. Germline V gene lookup returns CDR1 SGDLS and CDR2 YYNGEE. The CDR3 runs to 13 residues.

The chain joins TRBV19 to TRBJ2-7, with 7 bases identical to TRBD1. The germline V gene encodes CDR1 LNHDA and CDR2 SQIVND (reference sequence). The ends lost 9 bases at V and 0 bases at J; junction bases unmatched: 5. This CDR3 region has 13 residues. CDR3 region: CASATGVSYEQYF. CDR3 in DNA: TGTGCCAGCGCTACAGGGGTCTCCTACGAGCAGTACTTC.

The genes are TRBV27 and TRBJ1-1; tentative D call: TRBD1 (6 bases). This CDR3 is built from 20 residues. From germline, CDR1 is MNHEY and CDR2 SMNVEV (reference sequence). The V gene lost 5 bases and the J gene lost 0 bases, with 28 bases spanning the gap. The chain's CDR3 is CASSPRVFQTGNLMNTEAFF. In DNA, the CDR3 is TGTGCCAGCAGTCCGAGGGTATTCCAAACAGGGAACTTAATGAACACTGAAGCTTTCTTT.